The clone carrying this T cell receptor beta chain was seen only once. Losses at the gene ends were 3 bases for V and 10 bases for J; bases not matched to a gene: 4. CDR3 length: 14 residues. Germline CDR1 LNHDA, CDR2 SQIVND (reference sequence). This sample was included in a study of blood T cell repertoires in COVID-19. Participant ages covered about 18 to 100 years across 20 to 30 US areas. Authors' processing steps: For nucleated cells, counts were estimated from reference gene primer amplification. Using immunoSEQ multiplex PCR, the repertoire was profiled, and TCRdb retains in-frame clones only, with some absent. The DNA was the basis for D and trimming; V, J and clone size are from that table. The table has around 250,000 clones, around 84% seen once.

The chain carries TRBV19 and TRBJ1-6; 9 nucleotides line up with TRBD1. This sequence originates from a man aged 30-40 years with acute COVID-19. Material: PBMCs or T cells enriched from blood (not recorded which). The CDR3 reads CASSIGTGSSPLHF. The CDR3 nucleotides read TGTGCCAGTAGTATCGGGACAGGGAGCTCACCCCTCCACTTT.